These 5 T cell receptor beta chains were sequenced from one sample in a study of T cells in women clearing cervical HPV infection (dated by TCRdb to between 2017 and 2018). Library prep was done by the immunoSEQ multiplex PCR assay. Sourced from immuneACCESS, this table was stored by TCRdb with only in-frame sequences that have V and J called. A share of the clones is absent; for the studies checked, an unresolved V gene accounts for under half, and the remainder has no known explanation. The sample table holds 30,000 or so clones. The ten top clones hold more than 6% of the sample. Sample: blood buffy coat. Source of these receptors: a woman between 18 and 70 years old with a cervical HPV16 infection that either progressed to CIN3+ or cleared (not recorded which).

A note on this clone: Read sequence stops 3 residues before the CDR3 end, and the germline J gene provides the missing end. V and J are TRBV6-2 or TRBV6-3 and TRBJ2-3; TRBD2 aligns across 7 bases. V dropped 5 bases and J dropped 3; count of bases not matched to a gene: 8. Germline CDR1 and CDR2: MNHEY and SVGEGT. The CDR3 sequence is 15 residues long. The sequenced CDR3 bases are TGTGCCAGCAGTGGACGGCGGGAGAGGACAGATACG. It codes for CASSGRRERTDT. The whole CDR3 protein is CASSGRRERTDTQYF.

CDR3 DNA (partial): TGTGCCAGTAGTATAAACCCGACCCAGGACAGGGCGAATCAGCCC. Protein product: CASSINPTQDRANQP. The CDR3 reads in full as CASSINPTQDRANQPQHF. This rearrangement joins TRBV19 to TRBJ1-5; 8 bases line up with TRBD1. The CDR3 end lies 3 residues beyond the end of the read and is filled in from the germline J gene. J gave up 4 bases and V 2 bases, and 13 bases lay outside the gene matches. The CDR3 covers 18 residues. CDR1 is LNHDA and CDR2 is SQIVND in the germline V gene (reference sequence).

CDR3 bases read: TGCGCCAGCAGTCAAGCGGGGGATTACAATGAG. This translates into CASSQAGDYNE. The whole CDR3 protein reads CASSQAGDYNEQFF. This chain connects TRBV10-1 to TRBJ2-1; 8 bases fit TRBD2. The CDR3 end is not reached by the read, which stops 3 residues before it; the germline J gene fills it in. The CDR3 consists of 14 residues. Germline CDR1 and CDR2: WNHNN and SYGVQD (reference sequence). V shed 5 bases and J 4 bases; nucleotides not matched to a gene: 4.

A note on this clone: The read falls 3 residues short of the CDR3 end, and the missing part is taken from the germline J gene. The rearrangement joins TRBV2 to TRBJ2-3; 14 bases line up with TRBD2. CDR1 is SNHLY, CDR2 FYNNEI, per germline. The CDR3 is 18 residues long. CDR3 sequence: CASSEGKTSGGARETQYF. The sequenced part of the CDR3 DNA is TGTGCCAGCAGTGAAGGCAAGACTAGCGGGGGGGCCAGGGAGACG.

Notes on this clone: The CDR3 end falls 3 residues outside the read, so it is completed with the germline J gene. The chain uses TRBV2 and TRBJ2-1; D ambiguous. There are 18 residues in the CDR3. V gave up 6 bases and J gave up 0 bases, with 21 bases separating them. CDR1 is SNHLY, CDR2 FYNNEI, per germline. CDR3 residues: CASRRKTLRSSSYNEQFF. Incomplete CDR3 DNA: TGTGCCAGCAGGAGGAAGACTTTGAGGTCGAGCTCCTACAATGAG.